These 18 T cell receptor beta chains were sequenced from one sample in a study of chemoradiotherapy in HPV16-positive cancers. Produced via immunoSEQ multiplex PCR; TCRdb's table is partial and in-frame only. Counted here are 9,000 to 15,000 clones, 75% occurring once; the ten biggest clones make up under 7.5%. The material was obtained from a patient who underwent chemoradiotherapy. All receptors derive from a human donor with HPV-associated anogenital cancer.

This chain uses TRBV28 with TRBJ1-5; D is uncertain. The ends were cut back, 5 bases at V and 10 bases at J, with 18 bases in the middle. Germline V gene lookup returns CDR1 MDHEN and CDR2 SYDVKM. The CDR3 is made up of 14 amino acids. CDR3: CASSLGPRAYPQHF. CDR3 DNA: TGTGCCAGCAGTCTCGGACCGCGGGCGTACCCCCAGCATTTT. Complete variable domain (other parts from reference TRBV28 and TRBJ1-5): DVKVTQSSRYLVKRTGEKVFLECVQDMDHENMFWYRQDPGLGLRLIYFSYDVKMKEKGDIPEGYSVSREKKERFSLILESASTNQTSMYLCASSLGPRAYPQHFGDGTRLSIL.

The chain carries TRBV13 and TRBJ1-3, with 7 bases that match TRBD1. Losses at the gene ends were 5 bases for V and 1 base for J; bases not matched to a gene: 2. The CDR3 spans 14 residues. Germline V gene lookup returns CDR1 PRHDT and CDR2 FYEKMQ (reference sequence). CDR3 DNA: TGTGCCAGCAGCAACAGGGGATCTGGAAACACCATATATTTT. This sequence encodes CASSNRGSGNTIYF.

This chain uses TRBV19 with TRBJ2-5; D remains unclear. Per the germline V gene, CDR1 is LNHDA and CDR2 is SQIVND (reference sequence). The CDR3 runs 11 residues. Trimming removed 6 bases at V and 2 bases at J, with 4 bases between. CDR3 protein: CASRQQETQYF. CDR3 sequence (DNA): TGTGCCAGTAGACAGCAAGAGACCCAGTACTTC.

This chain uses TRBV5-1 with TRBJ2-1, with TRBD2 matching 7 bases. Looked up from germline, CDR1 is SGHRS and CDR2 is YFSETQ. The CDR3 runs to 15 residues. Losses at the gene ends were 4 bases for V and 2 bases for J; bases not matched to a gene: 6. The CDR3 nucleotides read TGCGCCAGCAGCCCGCGGGACTACACCTACAATGAGCAGTTCTTC. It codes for CASSPRDYTYNEQFF.

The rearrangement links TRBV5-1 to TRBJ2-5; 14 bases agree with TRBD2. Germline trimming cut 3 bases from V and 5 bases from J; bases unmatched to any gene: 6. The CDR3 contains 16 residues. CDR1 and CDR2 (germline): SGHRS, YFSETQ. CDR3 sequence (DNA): TGCGCCAGCAGCTCGACTAGCGGGAGGGCCGGGGAGACCCAGTACTTC. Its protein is CASSSTSGRAGETQYF.

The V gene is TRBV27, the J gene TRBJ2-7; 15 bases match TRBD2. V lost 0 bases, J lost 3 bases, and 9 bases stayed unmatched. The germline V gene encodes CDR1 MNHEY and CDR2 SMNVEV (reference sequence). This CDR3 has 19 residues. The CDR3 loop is CASSLSSGLAGGSNYEQYF. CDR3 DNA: TGTGCCAGCAGTTTATCGTCGGGACTAGCGGGAGGATCCAACTACGAGCAGTACTTC.

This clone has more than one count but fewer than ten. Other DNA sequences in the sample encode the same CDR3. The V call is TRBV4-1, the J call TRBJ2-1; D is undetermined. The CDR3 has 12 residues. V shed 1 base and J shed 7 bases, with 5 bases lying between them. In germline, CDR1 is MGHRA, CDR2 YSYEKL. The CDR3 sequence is CASSQVGNEQFF. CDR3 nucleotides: TGCGCCAGCAGCCAAGTCGGGAATGAGCAGTTCTTC.

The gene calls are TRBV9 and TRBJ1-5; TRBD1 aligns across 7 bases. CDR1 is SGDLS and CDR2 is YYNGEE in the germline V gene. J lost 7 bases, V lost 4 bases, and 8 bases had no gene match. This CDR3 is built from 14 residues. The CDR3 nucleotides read TGTGCCAGCAGCTTACAGACAGGGCACCAGCCCCAGCATTTT. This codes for CASSLQTGHQPQHF. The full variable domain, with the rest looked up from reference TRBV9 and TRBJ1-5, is DSGVTQTPKHLITATGQRVTLRCSPRSGDLSVYWYQQSLDQGLQFLIQYYNGEERAKGNILERFSAQQFPDLHSELNLSSLELGDSALYFCASSLQTGHQPQHFGDGTRLSIL.

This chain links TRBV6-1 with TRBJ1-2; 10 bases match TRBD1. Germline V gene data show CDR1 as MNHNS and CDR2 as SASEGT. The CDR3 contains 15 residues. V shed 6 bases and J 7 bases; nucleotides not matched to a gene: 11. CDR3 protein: CASSASGTGVGGYTF. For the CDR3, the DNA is TGTGCCAGCAGCGCTTCCGGGACAGGGGTTGGTGGCTACACCTTC.

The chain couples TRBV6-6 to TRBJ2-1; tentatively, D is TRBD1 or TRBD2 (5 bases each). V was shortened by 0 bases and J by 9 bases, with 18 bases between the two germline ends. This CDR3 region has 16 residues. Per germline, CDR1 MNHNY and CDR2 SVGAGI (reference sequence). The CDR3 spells CASSYSKEVGLAEQFF. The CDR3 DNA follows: TGTGCCAGCAGTTACTCTAAGGAGGTGGGGCTGGCTGAGCAGTTCTTC.

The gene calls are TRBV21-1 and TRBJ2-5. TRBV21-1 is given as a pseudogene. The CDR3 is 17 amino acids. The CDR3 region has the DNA TGTGCCAGCATTCCAGGGGGAGGGAGACATCGAGGAGAGACCCAGTACTTC. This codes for CASIPGGGRHRGETQYF.

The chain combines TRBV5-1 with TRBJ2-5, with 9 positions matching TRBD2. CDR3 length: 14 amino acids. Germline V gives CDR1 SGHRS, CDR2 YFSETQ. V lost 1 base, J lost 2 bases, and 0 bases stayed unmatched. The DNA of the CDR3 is TGCGCCAGCAGCTTGAGCGGGGGGCAAGAGACCCAGTACTTC. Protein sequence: CASSLSGGQETQYF. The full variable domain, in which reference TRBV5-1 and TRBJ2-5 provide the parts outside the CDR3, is KAGVTQTPRYLIKTRGQQVTLSCSPISGHRSVSWYQQTPGQGLQFLFEYFSETQRNKGNFPGRFSGRQFSNSRSEMNVSTLELGDSALYLCASSLSGGQETQYFGPGTRLLVL.

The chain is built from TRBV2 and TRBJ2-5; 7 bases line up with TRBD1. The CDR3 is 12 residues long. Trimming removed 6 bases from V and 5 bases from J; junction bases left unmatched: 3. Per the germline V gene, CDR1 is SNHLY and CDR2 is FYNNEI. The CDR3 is CASRQGMETQYF. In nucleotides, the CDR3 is TGTGCCAGCAGACAGGGGATGGAGACCCAGTACTTC.

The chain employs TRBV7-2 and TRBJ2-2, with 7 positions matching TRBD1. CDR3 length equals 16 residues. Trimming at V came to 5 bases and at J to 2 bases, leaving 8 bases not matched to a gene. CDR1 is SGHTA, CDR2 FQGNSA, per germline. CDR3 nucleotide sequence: TGTGCCAGCAGCCCCCGTTGGGACAGAAACACCGGGGAGCTGTTTTTT. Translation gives CASSPRWDRNTGELFF.

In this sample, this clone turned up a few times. CDR3 sequence: CASSLGQSEAFF. The CDR3 DNA reads TGTGCCAGCAGCCTAGGACAGAGTGAAGCTTTCTTT. The chain links TRBV9 to TRBJ1-1; D is perhaps TRBD1 (6 bases). Trimming shortened V by 4 bases and J by 7 bases, and 11 bases separated the two germline ends. This CDR3 is 12 amino acids long. Germline CDR1 is SGDLS and CDR2 is YYNGEE.

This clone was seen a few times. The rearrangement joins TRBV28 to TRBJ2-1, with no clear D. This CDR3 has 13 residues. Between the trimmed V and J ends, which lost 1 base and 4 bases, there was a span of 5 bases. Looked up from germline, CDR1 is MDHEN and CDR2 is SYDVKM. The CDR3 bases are TGTGCCAGCAGTTTATTGCCATACAATGAGCAGTTCTTC. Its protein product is CASSLLPYNEQFF.

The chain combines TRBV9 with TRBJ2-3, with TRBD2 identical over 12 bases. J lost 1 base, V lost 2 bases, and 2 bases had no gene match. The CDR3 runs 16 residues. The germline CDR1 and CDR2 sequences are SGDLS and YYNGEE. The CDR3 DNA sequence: TGTGCCAGCAGCGTCGCTAGCGGGAGGGGCACAGATACGCAGTATTTT. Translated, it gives CASSVASGRGTDTQYF.

The DNA for the CDR3 is TGTGCCAGCAGTCCAGACTCCGCCGGCTACGAGCAGTACTTC. Translated, it gives CASSPDSAGYEQYF. The chain carries TRBV6-6 and TRBJ2-7; no clear D. The CDR3 is 14 amino acids. Trimming removed 5 bases from V and 3 bases from J, with 14 bases in between. Germline CDR1 MNHNY, CDR2 SVGAGI (reference sequence).